The sequence of this T cell receptor (beta chain) was determined in a study of T cell repertoires in cytomegalovirus infection (dated by TCRdb to between 2018 and 2020). Background for the entire study: Alongside well-studied HLA-B-restricted epitopes, the peptide stimulations were aimed at recently identified HLA-C-restricted CMV epitopes, whose presentation resists viral immunomodulation. Because public TCR beta signatures pointed to carriage of CMV infection together with the matching HLA type, the HLA type of each donor mattered for the analysis.

Summary of the overall study and its limitations: Cumulative frequency of public TCR beta family members discriminated carriers of CMV infection plus the relevant HLA type in this cohort and an independent approximately 360-donor cohort. The ex vivo response was dominated by HLA-C-restricted CMV-specific TCR beta clonotypes, which also provided the single most frequent clonotype in two of eight donors.

The CDR3 goes from the cysteine to the phenylalanine over 17 residues. Left in the record is the CDR3 DNA by itself, 51 bases read in frame from the first base. Trimming removed 3 bases from V and 2 bases from J, leaving 17 bases between the germline ends. The treatment or condition tag for this specimen amounts to: in vitro stimulation with specific CMV peptide epitopes to enrich CMV-specific T cells. The sequencer listed for this sample is Illumina HiSeq 1500. In TCRdb, the public reads were trimmed at Q25 with fastp and aligned with MiXCR, with productive beta chains retained. Each record represents a unique CDR3 protein, reported with the most common genes and DNA among its rows. The sample table holds approximately 1,000,000 distinct CDR3 sequences, of which around a third were seen once. The ten largest make up over 13% of the sample. About this clonotype itself: Its antigen is currently not known. It has no much larger one-base neighbor in the sample; base qualities were not kept.

This sample comprised cultured CD8+ T cells from PBMCs, obtained from culture after CMV antigen stimulation. This clonotype originated in a human donor in good health (CMV status not recorded). Some clones in this sample may be carry-over from other donors' samples. The chain is made from TRBV12-3 or TRBV12-4 and TRBJ1-3; the D gene lacks a confident call. CDR3 sequence: CASSFIGEVQAGNTIYF. The DNA sequence follows: TGTGCCAGCAGTTTTATTGGGGAGGTCCAGGCTGGAAACACCATATATTTT.